The clone carrying this TCR beta chain was observed a single time. No antigen is known for it. The primer mix had 60 Vbeta and 13 Jbeta primers. Measured with immunoSEQ multiplex PCR; TCRdb has only the in-frame clones, and not every one. The repertoire includes about 110,000 clones, roughly two thirds of them detected once, and approximately 8.4% sits in the top ten. The CDR3 runs 15 residues. V was pared by 6 bases and J by 0 bases, with 14 bases between. Germline V lookup: CDR1 MNHNS, CDR2 SASEGT. The data derive from a study of cytomegalovirus exposure and HLA in healthy donors. General observations from the study: When analyzed later, a missense DCLRE1C variant was found to be linked to TCR beta V- and J-gene trimming. It was confirmed in vitro that a few of the CMV-associated chains were specific for CMV antigens.

This sequence joins TRBV6-1 and TRBJ1-2; the D gene is possibly TRBD1 (6 bases). The TCR originated in a middle-aged man in good health and CMV-seronegative. Sequencing was performed on PBMCs. The CDR3 bases are TGTGCCAGCAGAGCTCCACAGGGAGCTAACTATGGCTACACCTTC. Translated: CASRAPQGANYGYTF.